A selection of T cell receptor beta chains follows, all from one sample in a study of T cells in Graves' hyperthyroidism and ophthalmopathy. A single record per CDR3 protein comes from TCRdb applying MiXCR to the multiplex PCR reads. The sample yields around 480,000 distinct CDR3 sequences, around 15% seen once. The sample taken for sequencing was blood. The receptors originated from a woman aged 18-35 years with Graves' hyperthyroidism. The CDR3 runs from the conserved cysteine through the conserved F or W. Each record gives: CDR3 length, D gene, V gene, J gene, clone size, CDR3 protein, CDR3 DNA. A D gene is named only where the DNA matches it firmly. Clone size appears in some rows only: once, few, many, or a class for an expanded clone.

cdr3_length: 14; d_call: .; v_call: TRBV24-1; j_call: TRBJ1-2; clone_size: many; cdr3_aa: CATSDLSQEYGYTF; cdr3_nt: TGTGCCACCAGTGATTTGTCACAGGAGTATGGCTACACCTTC
cdr3_length: 13; d_call: .; v_call: TRBV27; j_call: TRBJ1-2; clone_size: many; cdr3_aa: CASSRSGIRGYTF; cdr3_nt: TGTGCCAGCAGTCGAAGTGGGATTCGAGGCTACACCTTC
cdr3_length: 15; d_call: .; v_call: TRBV14; j_call: TRBJ1-6; clone_size: .; cdr3_aa: CASSQEFGDVSPLHF; cdr3_nt: TGTGCCAGCAGCCAAGAATTTGGGGATGTCTCACCCCTCCACTTT
cdr3_length: 14; d_call: TRBD1; v_call: TRBV6-1; j_call: TRBJ1-3; clone_size: .; cdr3_aa: CASSPTGLGNTIYF; cdr3_nt: TGTGCCAGCAGTCCGACAGGGCTCGGAAACACCATATATTTT
cdr3_length: 17; d_call: TRBD1; v_call: TRBV11-2; j_call: TRBJ2-1; clone_size: many; cdr3_aa: CASSLALTGTGHNEQFF; cdr3_nt: TGTGCCAGCAGCTTAGCCTTAACCGGGACAGGGCACAATGAGCAGTTCTTC
cdr3_length: 16; d_call: TRBD1; v_call: TRBV5-6; j_call: TRBJ1-6; clone_size: .; cdr3_aa: CASSATGTGGGSPLHF; cdr3_nt: TGTGCCAGCAGCGCCACCGGGACAGGGGGCGGATCACCCCTCCACTTT
cdr3_length: 13; d_call: .; v_call: TRBV30; j_call: TRBJ2-5; clone_size: many; cdr3_aa: CAWSRQFRETQYF; cdr3_nt: TGTGCCTGGAGTAGACAATTTCGGGAGACCCAGTACTTC
cdr3_length: 13; d_call: .; v_call: TRBV6-1; j_call: TRBJ1-1; clone_size: .; cdr3_aa: CASKSGPPSEAFF; cdr3_nt: TGTGCCAGCAAGTCTGGGCCTCCCTCTGAAGCTTTCTTT
cdr3_length: 15; d_call: TRBD2; v_call: TRBV20-1; j_call: TRBJ2-5; clone_size: many; cdr3_aa: CSARDVGGRAQTQYF; cdr3_nt: TGCAGTGCTAGAGATGTTGGCGGGAGGGCCCAGACCCAGTACTTC
cdr3_length: 13; d_call: .; v_call: TRBV12-3/TRBV12-4; j_call: TRBJ1-2; clone_size: many; cdr3_aa: CASSLGDTYGYTF; cdr3_nt: TGTGCCAGCAGTTTAGGAGACACCTATGGCTACACCTTC
cdr3_length: 13; d_call: .; v_call: TRBV4-1; j_call: TRBJ2-2; clone_size: few; cdr3_aa: CASSQTFTGELFF; cdr3_nt: TGCGCCAGCAGCCAGACTTTCACCGGGGAGCTGTTTTTT
cdr3_length: 14; d_call: TRBD1; v_call: TRBV19; j_call: TRBJ2-3; clone_size: few; cdr3_aa: CASSIRGYPDTQYF; cdr3_nt: TGTGCCAGTAGTATCAGGGGGTACCCAGATACGCAGTATTTT
cdr3_length: 11; d_call: .; v_call: TRBV10-3; j_call: TRBJ1-1; clone_size: many; cdr3_aa: CAISGVGNAFF; cdr3_nt: TGTGCCATCAGTGGGGTGGGGAATGCTTTCTTT
cdr3_length: 13; d_call: .; v_call: TRBV5-8; j_call: TRBJ1-2; clone_size: few; cdr3_aa: CASSLMTAYGYTF; cdr3_nt: TGTGCCAGCAGCTTGATGACAGCATATGGCTACACCTTC
cdr3_length: 16; d_call: TRBD1; v_call: TRBV28; j_call: TRBJ2-7; clone_size: many; cdr3_aa: CASSSLDREFSYEQYF; cdr3_nt: TGTGCCAGCAGTTCATTGGACAGGGAGTTCTCCTACGAGCAGTACTTC
cdr3_length: 17; d_call: .; v_call: TRBV15; j_call: TRBJ2-3; clone_size: many; cdr3_aa: CATSRTPTGTSTDTQYF; cdr3_nt: TGTGCCACCAGCAGAACACCTACGGGCACTAGCACAGATACGCAGTATTTT
cdr3_length: 15; d_call: TRBD2; v_call: TRBV18; j_call: TRBJ2-1; clone_size: many; cdr3_aa: CASSPPTSGSGEQFF; cdr3_nt: TGTGCCAGCTCACCACCAACTAGCGGGAGTGGTGAGCAGTTCTTC
cdr3_length: 16; d_call: .; v_call: TRBV25-1; j_call: TRBJ2-3; clone_size: many; cdr3_aa: CASTDFSIQTTDTQYF; cdr3_nt: TGTGCCAGCACTGACTTCTCTATTCAAACCACAGATACGCAGTATTTT
cdr3_length: 15; d_call: TRBD1; v_call: TRBV6-2/TRBV6-3; j_call: TRBJ1-2; clone_size: .; cdr3_aa: CASSYSNRGPFGYTF; cdr3_nt: TGTGCCAGCAGTTACTCGAACAGGGGGCCGTTCGGCTACACCTTC
cdr3_length: 14; d_call: TRBD1; v_call: TRBV27; j_call: TRBJ1-5; clone_size: many; cdr3_aa: CASSPWTGREPQHF; cdr3_nt: TGTGCCAGCAGTCCCTGGACAGGGCGAGAGCCCCAGCATTTT
cdr3_length: 18; d_call: TRBD2; v_call: TRBV19; j_call: TRBJ2-2; clone_size: .; cdr3_aa: CASSNGLAGRTNTGELFF; cdr3_nt: TGTGCCAGTAGCAACGGACTAGCGGGTCGCACTAACACCGGGGAGCTGTTTTTT
cdr3_length: 14; d_call: .; v_call: TRBV2; j_call: TRBJ1-2; clone_size: many; cdr3_aa: CASSEEGGASGYTF; cdr3_nt: TGTGCCAGCAGTGAAGAGGGGGGGGCGTCAGGCTACACCTTC